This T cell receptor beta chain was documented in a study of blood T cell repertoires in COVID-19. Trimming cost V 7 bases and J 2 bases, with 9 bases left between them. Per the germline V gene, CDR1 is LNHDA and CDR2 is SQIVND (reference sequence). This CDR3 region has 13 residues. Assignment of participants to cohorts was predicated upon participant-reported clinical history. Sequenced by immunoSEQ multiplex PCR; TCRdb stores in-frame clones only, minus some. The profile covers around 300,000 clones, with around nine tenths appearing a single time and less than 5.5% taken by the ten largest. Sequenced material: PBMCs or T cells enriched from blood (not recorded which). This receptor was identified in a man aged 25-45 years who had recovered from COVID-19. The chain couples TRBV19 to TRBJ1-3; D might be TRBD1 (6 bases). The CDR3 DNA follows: TGTGCCAGTACCAGGGGCGCTGGAAACACCATATATTTT. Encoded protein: CASTRGAGNTIYF.